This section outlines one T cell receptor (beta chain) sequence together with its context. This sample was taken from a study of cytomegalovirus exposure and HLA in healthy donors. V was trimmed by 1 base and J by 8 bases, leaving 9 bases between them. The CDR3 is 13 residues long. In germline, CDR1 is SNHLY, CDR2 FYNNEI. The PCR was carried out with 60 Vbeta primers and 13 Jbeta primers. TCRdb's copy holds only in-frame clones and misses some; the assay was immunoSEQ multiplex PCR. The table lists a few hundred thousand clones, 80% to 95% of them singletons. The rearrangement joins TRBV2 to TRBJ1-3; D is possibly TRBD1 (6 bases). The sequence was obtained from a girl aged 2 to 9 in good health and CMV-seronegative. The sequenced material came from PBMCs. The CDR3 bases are TGTGCCAGCAGTGAAGAACAGGGTTACACCATATATTTT. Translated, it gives CASSEEQGYTIYF.